This is a list of T cell receptor beta chains from one sample in a study of human T cells and chemical hapten exposure. TCRdb ran MiXCR on the RACE reads and lists one entry per CDR3 protein. The sample has 95,000 to 150,000 distinct CDR3 sequences, about 11% seen once; the top ten hold 2% to 2.5%. Sequenced here: whole blood, sampled in connection with sensitization to the hapten diphenylcyclopropenone (DPC). The receptors were sampled from a woman in her fifties or sixties with alopecia areata. Some clones in this sample may be carry-over from other donors' samples. The CDR3 runs from the conserved cysteine through the conserved F or W. The D gene is left open where the match is weak. The size of a clone is reported for some rows only, either as once, few or many, or as a class for expanded clones.

cdr3_length	d_call	clone_size	v_call	j_call	cdr3_aa	cdr3_nt
14	TRBD1	NA	TRBV6-5	TRBJ1-1	CASRKGQANTEAFF	TGTGCCAGCAGAAAGGGACAGGCGAACACTGAAGCTTTCTTT
14	NA	few	TRBV5-1	TRBJ2-5	CASSKGSNQETQYF	TGCGCCAGCAGCAAAGGCTCCAACCAAGAGACCCAGTACTTC
14	NA	few	TRBV12-3/TRBV12-4	TRBJ2-1	CASSLVVAVREQFF	TGTGCCAGCAGTTTAGTAGTAGCCGTGCGTGAGCAGTTCTTC
15	NA	NA	TRBV4-3	TRBJ1-1	CASSQDGGSGTEAFF	TGCGCCAGCAGCCAAGATGGAGGGTCAGGAACTGAAGCTTTCTTT
16	TRBD1	NA	TRBV12-3/TRBV12-4	TRBJ2-7	CASRSMTGGNVYEQYF	TGTGCCAGCAGGTCAATGACAGGGGGCAACGTCTACGAGCAGTACTTC
13	NA	few	TRBV7-3	TRBJ2-5	CASSRSTQETQYF	TGTGCCAGCAGTCGGTCGACCCAAGAGACCCAGTACTTC
13	TRBD2	NA	TRBV30	TRBJ2-7	CAWSRGRVHEQYF	TGTGCCTGGAGTCGCGGGAGGGTCCACGAGCAGTACTTC
13	NA	NA	TRBV20-1	TRBJ2-6	CSAHFSGANVLTF	TGCAGTGCGCATTTCTCTGGGGCCAACGTCCTGACTTTC
14	NA	NA	TRBV29-1	TRBJ2-3	CSVEVGDPPDTQYF	TGCAGCGTTGAAGTAGGGGACCCACCAGATACGCAGTATTTT
18	TRBD2	NA	TRBV18	TRBJ2-3	CASSPRLRLAEGTDTQYF	TGTGCCAGCTCACCAAGGCTCCGACTAGCGGAGGGCACAGATACGCAGTATTTT
13	NA	many	TRBV12-3/TRBV12-4	TRBJ2-2	CASRVLRIGELFF	TGTGCCAGCAGGGTTTTGCGGATCGGGGAGCTGTTTTTT
21	TRBD2	few	TRBV27	TRBJ2-5	CASSPAPPGQWTSGEGETQYF	TGTGCCAGCAGTCCCGCGCCCCCGGGACAGTGGACTAGCGGAGAGGGGGAGACCCAGTACTTC
14	NA	NA	TRBV13	TRBJ1-1	CASSSRGESTEAFF	TGTGCCAGCAGCTCCAGGGGAGAGAGCACTGAAGCTTTCTTT
13	NA	NA	TRBV29-1	TRBJ1-1	CSVAGPSNTEAFF	TGCAGCGTTGCGGGACCTTCGAACACTGAAGCTTTCTTT
14	TRBD1	few	TRBV5-1	TRBJ1-5	CASRLDRDDQPQHF	TGCGCCAGCAGACTCGACAGGGATGATCAGCCCCAGCATTTT
15	TRBD1	few	TRBV29-1	TRBJ2-7	CSVPFRDSLPSEQYF	TGCAGCGTCCCTTTCCGGGACAGCCTCCCGTCCGAGCAGTACTTC
15	TRBD1	few	TRBV4-3	TRBJ1-1	CASSQDEGADTEAFF	TGCGCCAGCAGCCAAGATGAGGGGGCCGACACTGAAGCTTTCTTT
16	TRBD1	NA	TRBV18	TRBJ1-1	CASSPVGTGGDTEAFF	TGTGCCAGCTCACCCGTCGGGACAGGGGGCGACACTGAAGCTTTCTTT
19	NA	NA	TRBV6-6	TRBJ2-4	CASSYDNRGGLLAKNIQYF	TGTGCCAGCAGTTACGACAACAGGGGGGGGTTACTAGCCAAAAACATTCAGTACTTC
12	NA	many	TRBV27	TRBJ2-3	CASRGSTDTQYF	TGTGCCAGCAGGGGAAGCACAGATACGCAGTATTTT
13	NA	NA	TRBV5-6	TRBJ2-7	CASSPGITYEQYF	TGTGCCAGCAGCCCCGGGATAACCTACGAGCAGTACTTC